The 30 T cell receptor beta chains below all came from one sample that was sequenced in a study of cytotoxic CD8 clonotypes in ibrutinib-treated CLL. Sequenced by immunoSEQ multiplex PCR; TCRdb stores in-frame clones only, minus some. There are 150,000 to 200,000 clones in the sample; about four fifths occur only once, and roughly 2% lies in the top ten. The sample here was PBMCs, taken after 12 months of ibrutinib treatment. These receptor sequences come from a human donor with chronic lymphocytic leukemia.

V is TRBV18 and J is TRBJ1-1; 11 bases map to TRBD1. This CDR3 spans 14 amino acids. CDR1 and CDR2 (germline): KGHSH, LQKENI. With 3 bases clipped from V and 6 bases from J, the junction kept 3 bases outside the gene matches. The CDR3 sequence: CASSPLGQGAEAFF. CDR3 DNA: TGTGCCAGCTCACCCCTGGGACAGGGGGCTGAAGCTTTCTTT.

The J gene is TRBJ2-5, the V gene TRBV5-1, with 9 bases lining up with TRBD1. CDR1 is SGHRS, CDR2 YFSETQ, per germline. After removal of 7 bases from V and 1 base from J, the junction contained 5 bases not matched to a gene. The CDR3 runs to 14 residues. The CDR3 DNA is TGCGCCAGCGCTCCGGGACAGGGCCAAGAGACCCAGTACTTC. It codes for CASAPGQGQETQYF.

The chain is built from TRBV27 and TRBJ2-3; 8 bases fit TRBD2. With 6 bases clipped from V and 2 bases from J, the junction kept 4 bases outside the gene matches. The germline CDR1 and CDR2 sequences are MNHEY and SMNVEV (reference sequence). The CDR3 has 14 residues. CDR3 residues: CASSSGRVTDTQYF. CDR3 coding DNA: TGTGCCAGCAGCAGCGGGAGAGTCACAGATACGCAGTATTTT.

The chain recombines TRBV28 with TRBJ1-3; D call uncertain. Germline-derived CDR1 and CDR2 are MDHEN and SYDVKM. Trimming removed 3 bases at V and 0 bases at J, with 12 bases between. The CDR3 loop spans 16 amino acids. This CDR3 is CASSFSRLGSGNTIYF. The CDR3 DNA follows: TGTGCCAGCAGTTTTAGTAGATTAGGCTCTGGAAACACCATATATTTT.

Worth noting for this clone: One junction end does not reproduce the germline sequence, and a read error may be involved. The CDR3 region has the DNA TGTGCCAGCAGTTTAACCTGGACAGGGATGAACACTGAAGCTTTCTTT. This encodes CASSLTWTGMNTEAFF. The chain recombines TRBV10-3 with TRBJ1-1; 8 bases align to TRBD1. This CDR3 is 16 amino acids long. The germline V gene has CDR1 ENHRY and CDR2 SYGVKD.

J is TRBJ2-3 and V is TRBV7-3; 8 nucleotides align to TRBD1. CDR3 length equals 14 residues. Germline CDR1 is SGHTA and CDR2 is FQGTGA. Unmatched junction bases numbered 0, after V lost 3 bases and J lost 1 base. The CDR3, as DNA: TGTGCCAGCAGCTTGGACAGGGGCACAGATACGCAGTATTTT. Translating gives CASSLDRGTDTQYF.

The rearrangement links TRBV19 to TRBJ2-5; TRBD1 aligns across 10 bases. V was pared by 4 bases and J by 10 bases, with 6 bases of the junction left unmatched. The CDR3 sequence is 13 residues long. Per the germline V gene, CDR1 is LNHDA and CDR2 is SQIVND (reference sequence). CDR3 nucleotide sequence: TGTGCCAGTAGTAGACAGGGGGCAGGGGACCAGTACTTC. This gives the protein CASSRQGAGDQYF.

The gene calls are TRBV19 and TRBJ2-5; D remains ambiguous. Trimming took off 10 bases at V and 4 bases at J, with 10 bases between the two ends. CDR3 size: 11 residues. From germline, CDR1 is LNHDA and CDR2 SQIVND (reference sequence). This CDR3 reads CATGAGETQYF. Written as DNA, the CDR3 is TGTGCCACTGGCGCTGGAGAGACCCAGTACTTC.

The V call is TRBV10-3, the J call TRBJ2-1; 7 bases map to TRBD2. CDR1 and CDR2 (germline): ENHRY, SYGVKD. The CDR3 loop spans 12 amino acids. V dropped 6 bases and J dropped 8; count of bases not matched to a gene: 4. CDR3 DNA sequence: TGTGCCATCAGGGAGGCGGGGGATGAGCAGTTCTTC. This codes for CAIREAGDEQFF.

The rearrangement joins TRBV18 to TRBJ1-4, with D unresolved. The CDR3 contains 13 residues. Germline loops: CDR1 KGHSH, CDR2 LQKENI. The V end was cut by 4 bases, the J end by 5 bases, with 8 bases between. The CDR3 DNA sequence: TGTGCCAGCTCACGATCCGTAAATGAAAAACTGTTTTTT. It codes for CASSRSVNEKLFF.

This rearrangement joins TRBV2 to TRBJ1-2; D not certain. Germline V gene sequence: CDR1 SNHLY, CDR2 FYNNEI. Trimming removed 4 bases at V and 8 bases at J, with 11 bases between. The CDR3 is made up of 12 amino acids. CDR3 coding DNA: TGTGCCAGCAGTGTGAGGGCGCACGGCTACACCTTC. Its protein product is CASSVRAHGYTF. The full variable domain, rest sourced from reference TRBV2 and TRBJ1-2, is EPEVTQTPSHQVTQMGQEVILRCVPISNHLYFYWYRQILGQKVEFLVSFYNNEISEKSEIFDDQFSVERPDGSNFTLKIRSTKLEDSAMYFCASSVRAHGYTFGSGTRLTVV.

V is TRBV7-2 and J is TRBJ2-1; either TRBD1 or TRBD2 may fit D (5 bases each). CDR3 length: 15 amino acids. V gave up 5 bases and J gave up 6 bases, with 17 bases separating them. CDR1 SGHTA and CDR2 FQGNSA come from the germline V gene. CDR3 sequence (DNA): TGTGCCAGCAGCACTATGGGGGTCTCTGGCAATGAGCAGTTCTTC. This gives the protein CASSTMGVSGNEQFF.

This clone showed up just a few times. The chain joins TRBV21-1 to TRBJ1-5. TRBV21-1 is recorded as a pseudogene. The CDR3 has 15 amino acids. CDR3 residues: CASAALRAGNQPQHF. The CDR3 DNA is TGTGCCAGCGCCGCCCTTCGCGCGGGCAATCAGCCCCAGCATTTT.

This clone was observed a few times. This chain uses TRBV10-2 with TRBJ2-3, with 7 bases aligning to TRBD2. V dropped 2 bases and J dropped 4; count of bases not matched to a gene: 6. Germline V CDR1 and CDR2: WSHSY, SAAADI. This CDR3 has 15 residues. The DNA for the CDR3 is TGCGCCAGCAGTGAGCGGGGGGTTATTTCAGATACGCAGTATTTT. This translates into CASSERGVISDTQYF.

The chain links TRBV5-1 to TRBJ1-2; TRBD1 matches 7 bases. The CDR3 has 14 residues. After removal of 7 bases from V and 2 bases from J, the junction contained 8 bases not matched to a gene. CDR1 and CDR2 from the germline V gene are SGHRS and YFSETQ. CDR3 coding DNA: TGCGCCAGCTCCGGCGAGGGGGCGAACTATGGCTACACCTTC. It yields the protein CASSGEGANYGYTF. Full variable domain (missing parts from reference TRBV5-1 and TRBJ1-2): KAGVTQTPRYLIKTRGQQVTLSCSPISGHRSVSWYQQTPGQGLQFLFEYFSETQRNKGNFPGRFSGRQFSNSRSEMNVSTLELGDSALYLCASSGEGANYGYTFGSGTRLTVV.

The V call is TRBV18, the J call TRBJ2-1, with D perhaps matching TRBD1 or TRBD2 (5 bases each). Per the germline V gene, CDR1 is KGHSH and CDR2 is LQKENI. V lost 3 bases and J 0 bases, leaving 15 bases between the germline ends. This CDR3 has 17 amino acids. The CDR3 protein is CASSPEGRASSYNEQFF. Written as DNA, the CDR3 is TGTGCCAGCTCACCCGAGGGGCGGGCGAGCTCCTACAATGAGCAGTTCTTC.

The rearrangement links TRBV7-2 to TRBJ2-5, with D tentatively TRBD2 (5 bases). Between the trimmed V and J ends, which lost 5 bases and 3 bases, there was a span of 16 bases. Germline V gene data show CDR1 as SGHTA and CDR2 as FQGNSA. This CDR3 has 15 amino acids. This chain's CDR3 is CASSPQSGFEETQYF. The CDR3 DNA sequence: TGTGCCAGCAGCCCTCAGTCGGGATTTGAAGAGACCCAGTACTTC. Using reference TRBV7-2 and TRBJ2-5 for the parts outside the CDR3, the full variable domain is GAGVSQSPSNKVTEKGKDVELRCDPISGHTALYWYRQSLGQGLEFLIYFQGNSAPDKSGLPSDRFSAERTGGSVSTLTIQRTQQEDSAVYLCASSPQSGFEETQYFGPGTRLLVL.

The gene calls are TRBV27 and TRBJ1-1, with D uncertain. V was cut by 4 bases and J by 4 bases, with 13 bases left in between. This CDR3 has 14 amino acids. CDR1 and CDR2 (germline): MNHEY, SMNVEV (reference sequence). This chain's CDR3 is CASSSQSLGTEAFF. In DNA form, the CDR3 reads TGTGCCAGCAGTTCCCAGAGTCTAGGCACTGAAGCTTTCTTT.

The CDR3 coding sequence is TGTGCCAGCAGTTTAGGCGGGACAGGGGACCAGCCCCAGCATTTT. This gives the protein CASSLGGTGDQPQHF. This chain uses TRBV28 with TRBJ1-5; 10 positions agree with TRBD1. V trimming: 2 bases; J trimming: 7 bases; junction bases outside the gene matches: 5. CDR3 length: 15 amino acids. CDR1 is MDHEN, CDR2 SYDVKM, per germline. Supplemented by reference TRBV28 and TRBJ1-5, the full variable domain reads DVKVTQSSRYLVKRTGEKVFLECVQDMDHENMFWYRQDPGLGLRLIYFSYDVKMKEKGDIPEGYSVSREKKERFSLILESASTNQTSMYLCASSLGGTGDQPQHFGDGTRLSIL.

The gene calls are TRBV11-2 and TRBJ1-2; the D gene is possibly TRBD1 (6 bases). CDR1 is SGHAT, CDR2 FQNNGV, per germline. V was shortened by 7 bases and J by 4 bases, with 22 bases between the two germline ends. This CDR3 has 16 residues. CDR3 nucleotides: TGTGCCAGCACCTCCGAAGGACACAGGGCTGGCTATGGCTACACCTTC. It translates to CASTSEGHRAGYGYTF.

In regard to this clone: Other DNA sequences of this sample code for an identical CDR3. This chain connects TRBV6-6 to TRBJ2-5, with a weak D call TRBD2 (6 bases). CDR3 length: 15 residues. V gave up 0 bases and J gave up 5 bases, with 13 bases separating them. Looked up from germline, CDR1 is MNHNY and CDR2 is SVGAGI (reference sequence). For the CDR3, the DNA is TGTGCCAGCAGTTACTCGACGCTCGCGGGGGAGACCCAGTACTTC. Its translation: CASSYSTLAGETQYF.

The gene calls are TRBV10-3 and TRBJ2-2; 12 nucleotides align to TRBD1. The CDR3 is 19 amino acids. V gave up 4 bases and J gave up 2 bases; unmatched junction bases: 11. From germline, CDR1 is ENHRY and CDR2 SYGVKD. This CDR3 is CAISATGGTGGINTGELFF. CDR3 nucleotides: TGTGCCATCAGTGCGACCGGGGGGACAGGGGGCATTAACACCGGGGAGCTGTTTTTT.

The gene calls are TRBV12-5 and TRBJ2-7; 7 bases map to TRBD1. The CDR3 sequence is 17 residues long. Germline V gene data show CDR1 as LGHNT and CDR2 as FRNRAP. V was pared by 6 bases and J by 0 bases, with 14 bases of the junction left unmatched. CDR3 protein: CASGPGPGQKSSYEQYF. Here the CDR3 DNA reads TGTGCTAGTGGCCCCGGTCCGGGACAGAAAAGCTCCTACGAGCAGTACTTC.

J is TRBJ2-3 and V is TRBV10-3; 11 bases line up with TRBD1. Germline V CDR1 and CDR2: ENHRY, SYGVKD. V was pared by 7 bases and J by 3 bases, with 6 bases of the junction left unmatched. The CDR3 spans 15 residues. This chain's CDR3 is CAIKRTGGATDTQYF. CDR3 coding DNA: TGTGCCATCAAGAGGACAGGGGGCGCGACAGATACGCAGTATTTT.

The chain combines TRBV9 with TRBJ1-2, with 8 bases identical to TRBD1. The V segment lost 4 bases and the J segment 8 bases; nucleotides outside the gene matches: 10. The CDR3 is made up of 14 amino acids. The germline CDR1 and CDR2 sequences are SGDLS and YYNGEE. The CDR3 DNA reads as TGTGCCAGCAGCAAAGACCAGGGGGCCGACGGCTACACCTTC. Its translation is CASSKDQGADGYTF. Drawing the rest from reference TRBV9 and TRBJ1-2, the complete variable domain is DSGVTQTPKHLITATGQRVTLRCSPRSGDLSVYWYQQSLDQGLQFLIQYYNGEERAKGNILERFSAQQFPDLHSELNLSSLELGDSALYFCASSKDQGADGYTFGSGTRLTVV.

This clone was counted once. The rearrangement uses TRBV4-1 and TRBJ2-6, with D unclear. Looked up from germline, CDR1 is MGHRA and CDR2 is YSYEKL. Trimming took off 2 bases at V and 0 bases at J, with 8 bases between the two ends. The CDR3 sequence is 16 residues long. The CDR3 nucleotides read TGCGCCAGCAGCCAAATTCCCGGCTCTGGGGCCAACGTCCTGACTTTC. This translates into CASSQIPGSGANVLTF.

Only one count was recorded for this clone. CDR3 amino acids: CASSHTGAGTQYF. The CDR3 DNA follows: TGTGCCAGCAGCCATACAGGGGCAGGAACCCAGTACTTC. The chain carries TRBV6-5 and TRBJ2-5; 7 bases match TRBD1. Germline lookup yields CDR1 MNHEY and CDR2 SVGAGI. This CDR3 is 13 amino acids long. The ends lost 6 bases at V and 8 bases at J; junction bases unmatched: 9.

V and J are TRBV7-2 and TRBJ2-2, with TRBD1 matching over 9 bases. Germline loops: CDR1 SGHTA, CDR2 FQGNSA. V lost 3 bases to trimming and J lost 3 bases; unmatched junction nucleotides: 2. The CDR3 runs 15 residues. The chain's CDR3 is CASSFRDRDTGELFF. The CDR3 DNA sequence: TGTGCCAGCAGCTTTAGGGACAGGGACACCGGGGAGCTGTTTTTT.

The rearrangement links TRBV18 to TRBJ2-1; tentative D call: TRBD2 (6 bases). Trimming cost V 3 bases and J 14 bases, with 20 bases left between them. The CDR3 runs to 14 residues. Germline V gene data show CDR1 as KGHSH and CDR2 as LQKENI. The CDR3 region has the DNA TGTGCCAGCTCACCGATTGGTCTCTCTAGCGAAGAGTTCTTC. It encodes CASSPIGLSSEEFF.

The chain carries TRBV29-1 and TRBJ1-2, with no clear D. This CDR3 has 13 residues. In germline, CDR1 is SQVTM, CDR2 ANQGSEA. Trimming cost V 4 bases and J 0 bases, with 9 bases left between them. The CDR3 region is CSVAGETNYGYTF. CDR3 sequence (DNA): TGCAGCGTTGCCGGTGAAACTAACTATGGCTACACCTTC.